This record looks at one T cell receptor beta chain sequence and its context. The sample originates from a study of cytomegalovirus exposure and HLA in healthy donors. PCR amplification relied on 60 Vbeta primers (plus 13 Jbeta primers). Generated by immunoSEQ multiplex PCR, the TCRdb table keeps only in-frame clones and is missing some. The data hold 170,000 or so clones, with under 90% observed a single time. V lost 6 bases, J lost 10 bases, and 12 bases stayed unmatched. There are 15 residues in the CDR3. The germline V gene encodes CDR1 LNHDA and CDR2 SQIVND (reference sequence). Sequencing was performed on PBMCs. This chain uses TRBV19 with TRBJ2-1; 10 bases map to TRBD2. The TCR sequence derives from a man aged 25 to 40 in good health and CMV-seropositive. The CDR3 sequence is CASRSSGSTGGEQFF. CDR3 bases: TGTGCCAGTAGATCTAGCGGGAGTACGGGCGGGGAGCAGTTCTTC.